This T cell receptor beta chain was retrieved from a study of blood T cells in healthy people across ages. Study-level points and caveats: The long-lived group displayed more naive CD4+ cells, plus higher diversity, than the aged donors did.

Trimming removed 6 bases at V and 0 bases at J, with 11 bases between. The CDR3 contains 14 residues. Isolation recovered at least 6.5 million PBMCs from every sample. Per sample, at least 6 micrograms of total RNA were extracted. With regard to this clonotype: Antigen specificity is unknown.

The authors ran a second PCR of about 6 to 11 cycles using a sample-barcoded 5' primer and a J-beta primer mix. TCRdb re-analysed the 5' RACE reads in MiXCR, keeping a single row per CDR3 protein. The data show fewer than 2,000,000 distinct CDR3 sequences, 30% to 40% seen once. This sequence joins TRBV12-3 or TRBV12-4 and TRBJ1-1; D call uncertain. The sequence was collected from a human donor in good health. Material for sequencing was blood. Here the CDR3 reads CASRPGAMNTEAFF. The DNA of the CDR3 is TGTGCCAGCAGACCGGGAGCTATGAACACTGAAGCTTTCTTT.